This entry lists 24 T cell receptor beta chains sequenced from one sample in a study of prognosis after radiotherapy for stage I lung cancer. It was by two-round multiplex PCR that TCR beta CDR3 was amplified from genomic DNA. Primers were specific to each TRBV and TRBJ gene in first-round PCR. One entry per CDR3 protein, called by TCRdb with MiXCR from the multiplex PCR reads. The sample has more than 12,000 distinct CDR3 sequences; 31% are singletons. Sequenced material: PBMCs, taken before or after stereotactic body radiation therapy (not recorded which). These receptors originate from a donor over 45 with non-small cell lung cancer.

Sample share makes this clonotype medium-sized. This sequence joins TRBV11-3 and TRBJ2-3, with 8 bases identical to TRBD2. The V segment lost 5 bases and the J segment 3 bases; nucleotides outside the gene matches: 10. The germline V gene encodes CDR1 SGHNT and CDR2 YENEEA. This CDR3 contains 16 residues. DNA for the CDR3: TGTGCCAGCAGCCCCCGGAGGGCGGGAGGAACAGATACGCAGTATTTT. Translation gives CASSPRRAGGTDTQYF.

The chain links TRBV19 to TRBJ1-1, with 7 bases lining up with TRBD1. CDR3 length equals 17 residues. V lost 4 bases to trimming and J lost 1 base; unmatched junction nucleotides: 12. CDR1 is LNHDA, CDR2 SQIVND, per germline (reference sequence). CDR3 sequence reads: CASSNQLGQAQNTEAFF. In nucleotides, the CDR3 is TGTGCCAGTAGTAATCAACTCGGACAGGCACAGAACACTGAAGCTTTCTTT.

This clonotype was counted many times. This chain joins TRBV5-8 and TRBJ2-2; 12 bases match TRBD2. There are 18 residues in the CDR3. J lost 5 bases, V lost 5 bases, and 13 bases had no gene match. The V gene's germline CDR1 is SGHTS and CDR2 YDEGEE. CDR3 residues: CASRPGRTSGAGTGELFF. CDR3 nucleotides: TGTGCCAGCAGACCCGGGCGGACTAGCGGGGCTGGGACCGGGGAGCTGTTTTTT.

This clonotype is medium-sized by share. This chain joins TRBV5-8 and TRBJ2-6, with unresolved D. Trimming pared 6 bases from V and 2 bases from J, leaving 12 bases between. Germline V CDR1 and CDR2: SGHTS, YDEGEE. The CDR3 has 15 amino acids. In DNA, the CDR3 is TGTGCCAGCACCTCATGGAACACTGGGGCCAACGTCCTGACTTTC. Translation gives CASTSWNTGANVLTF. Combining the CDR3 with reference TRBV5-8 and TRBJ2-6 gives the whole variable domain EAGVTQSPTHLIKTRGQQATLRCSPISGHTSVYWYQQALGLGLQFLLWYDEGEERNRGNFPPRFSGRQFPNYSSELNVNALELEDSALYLCASTSWNTGANVLTFGAGSRLTVL.

This clonotype was counted at least ten times. The chain combines TRBV7-9 with TRBJ1-1; D is unresolved. CDR1 and CDR2 (germline): SEHNR, FQNEAQ (reference sequence). This CDR3 spans 14 amino acids. Trimming removed 0 bases from V and 0 bases from J, with 5 bases in between. This chain's CDR3 is CASSLAAVNTEAFF. CDR3 nucleotides: TGTGCCAGCAGCTTAGCAGCGGTGAACACTGAAGCTTTCTTT. Looking up the rest from reference TRBV7-9 and TRBJ1-1 gives the full variable domain: DTGVSQNPRHKITKRGQNVTFRCDPISEHNRLYWYRQTLGQGPEFLTYFQNEAQLEKSRLLSDRFSAERPKGSFSTLEIQRTEQGDSAMYLCASSLAAVNTEAFFGQGTRLTVV.

This clonotype has only a few counts. The chain recombines TRBV9 with TRBJ2-3, with 8 bases matching TRBD2. V trimming: 0 bases; J trimming: 2 bases; junction bases outside the gene matches: 5. This CDR3 region has 16 residues. Germline V gene lookup returns CDR1 SGDLS and CDR2 YYNGEE. CDR3 nucleotides: TGTGCCAGCAGCGTAGGTCGGGAGGGCTCCACAGATACGCAGTATTTT. Residues: CASSVGREGSTDTQYF.

In the case of this clonotype: A much more abundant neighbour one base away suggests this may be a read error. The rearrangement uses TRBV18 and TRBJ1-1; D unresolved. This CDR3 contains 15 residues. Germline V gene lookup returns CDR1 KGHSH and CDR2 LQKENI. V was cut by 5 bases and J by 2 bases, with 15 bases left in between. CDR3 nucleotides: TGTGCCAGCTCAAGTTTGAAAGGGCACAACACTGAAGCTTTCTTT. It is translated as CASSSLKGHNTEAFF.

For this clonotype: At one boundary the junction diverges from the germline segment, which might be a read error. The chain is built from TRBV2 and TRBJ1-2, with unresolved D. The germline V gene encodes CDR1 SNHLY and CDR2 FYNNEI. This CDR3 is 14 amino acids long. CDR3 sequence: CASSPDGRGAGYIF. The CDR3 coding sequence is TGTGCCAGCAGTCCGGACGGACGGGGTGCCGGCTACATCTTC.

This clonotype was seen ten or more times. The chain links TRBV9 to TRBJ2-5; 8 positions agree with TRBD2. The germline V gene encodes CDR1 SGDLS and CDR2 YYNGEE. There are 13 residues in the CDR3. Germline trimming cut 3 bases from V and 5 bases from J; bases unmatched to any gene: 3. For the CDR3, the DNA is TGTGCCAGCAGCGAGCTAGCGGGCGAGACCCAGTACTTC. Protein sequence: CASSELAGETQYF.

This clonotype has a handful of counts. Being one base from a much bigger clone, this may be a read error. V usage is TRBV5-6 and J usage is TRBJ1-3, with D unresolved. The V gene's germline CDR1 is SGHDT and CDR2 YYEEEE. The CDR3 contains 15 residues. CDR3 sequence reads: CAGSFQALSGNTIYF. CDR3 nucleotides: TGTGCCGGCAGCTTTCAGGCCCTCTCTGGAAACACCATATATTTT.

This clonotype occurred many times. V gene TRBV2 combines with J gene TRBJ2-1; no definite D call. Germline CDR1 is SNHLY and CDR2 is FYNNEI. The CDR3 loop spans 13 amino acids. Trimming shortened V by 7 bases and J by 2 bases, and 9 bases separated the two germline ends. CDR3 DNA sequence: TGTGCCAGCAATTTTTTAACCTACAATGAGCAGTTCTTC. Translating it yields CASNFLTYNEQFF. Supplemented by reference TRBV2 and TRBJ2-1, the full variable domain reads EPEVTQTPSHQVTQMGQEVILRCVPISNHLYFYWYRQILGQKVEFLVSFYNNEISEKSEIFDDQFSVERPDGSNFTLKIRSTKLEDSAMYFCASNFLTYNEQFFGPGTRLTVL.

Ten or more counts support this clonotype. The CDR3 region has the DNA TGCGCCAGCAGCCCGAGCGGGAGTCTTGGGGAGACCCAGTACTTC. This sequence encodes CASSPSGSLGETQYF. This chain uses TRBV5-1 with TRBJ2-5; 8 bases agree with TRBD2. V was clipped by 4 bases and J by 5 bases; unmatched bases: 10. Germline CDR1 is SGHRS and CDR2 is YFSETQ. The CDR3 covers 15 residues.

There are many counts of this clonotype. The rearrangement links TRBV30 to TRBJ2-1, with 16 nucleotides matching TRBD2. After removal of 1 base from V and 8 bases from J, the junction contained 14 bases not matched to a gene. Germline V gives CDR1 GTSNPN, CDR2 SVGIG (reference sequence). The CDR3 contains 19 residues. Here the CDR3 DNA reads TGTGCCTGGAGTGAAGAGGGCGGGACTAGCGGGAGGGCCGAGGATGAGCAGTTCTTC. Protein: CAWSEEGGTSGRAEDEQFF.

This chain joins TRBV7-9 and TRBJ2-3; no firm D call. The CDR3 spans 17 residues. Trimming shortened V by 2 bases and J by 0 bases, and 15 bases separated the two germline ends. The germline gives CDR1 SEHNR, CDR2 FQNEAQ (reference sequence). As DNA, the CDR3 is TGTGCCAGCAGCTTACTCGAACGGGTGGGGAGCACAGATACGCAGTATTTT. Residues: CASSLLERVGSTDTQYF.

This clonotype was picked up many times. CDR3 protein: CASSQVGGANYGYTF. In nucleotides, the CDR3 is TGTGCCAGCAGCCAAGTAGGTGGGGCTAACTATGGCTACACCTTC. The chain couples TRBV4-2 to TRBJ1-2; no clear D gene. Germline loops: CDR1 LGHNA, CDR2 YNFKEQ. CDR3 size: 15 residues. V was pared by 1 base and J by 0 bases, with 9 bases between.

J is TRBJ2-7 and V is TRBV11-3, with 8 bases lining up with TRBD2. The CDR3 contains 15 residues. The trim removed 5 bases at V and 3 bases at J, leaving 9 bases unmatched. The germline gives CDR1 SGHNT, CDR2 YENEEA. The CDR3 bases are TGTGCCAGCAGCCCAAGCGGGAGAGGGGACTACGAGCAGTACTTC. It is translated as CASSPSGRGDYEQYF.

This clonotype was detected ten times or more. The chain joins TRBV20-1 to TRBJ2-1; 11 bases align to TRBD2. V was pared by 8 bases and J by 5 bases, with 5 bases of the junction left unmatched. This CDR3 has 13 amino acids. Germline V gives CDR1 DFQATT, CDR2 SNEGSKA (reference sequence). The CDR3 loop is CSPRGLADNEQFF. CDR3 DNA: TGCAGTCCCAGGGGACTAGCGGACAATGAGCAGTTCTTC.

V usage is TRBV6-2 or TRBV6-3 and J usage is TRBJ1-5; a weak D match, TRBD1 (5 bases). There are 13 residues in the CDR3. V lost 7 bases and J lost 12, with 19 bases in between. Germline V gene sequence: CDR1 MNHEY, CDR2 SVGEGT. The CDR3 DNA sequence: TGTGCCAGCAACTCCCTGGGGGTTGGGGGCCAGCATTTT. It translates to CASNSLGVGGQHF.

The sample holds many counts of this clonotype. The chain couples TRBV24-1 to TRBJ2-1, with 8 nucleotides matching TRBD2. Germline values: CDR1 KGHDR, CDR2 SFDVKD. V dropped 5 bases and J dropped 12; count of bases not matched to a gene: 5. The CDR3 length is 12 residues. CDR3 protein: CATSGPGGVQFF. In DNA form, the CDR3 reads TGTGCCACCAGTGGACCGGGGGGGGTGCAGTTCTTC.

This clonotype was detected many times. CDR3 coding DNA: TGTGCCAGCAGCTTGGTGACAGGGGCGTCAGATACGCAGTATTTT. It is translated as CASSLVTGASDTQYF. This chain uses TRBV5-5 with TRBJ2-3; 8 bases are shared with TRBD1. The V gene end was trimmed by 0 bases and the J gene end by 4 bases; junction bases not matched to a gene: 4. The CDR3 has 15 residues. Germline V lookup: CDR1 SGHKS, CDR2 YYEKEE (reference sequence).

This clonotype was found many times. The chain links TRBV6-1 to TRBJ1-5; perhaps TRBD1 as D (6 bases). CDR3 length: 15 residues. Trimming stripped 9 bases from V and 1 base from J, with 16 bases between. Germline CDR1 and CDR2: MNHNS and SASEGT. This CDR3 is CASRRTDRSNQPQHF. CDR3 sequence (DNA): TGTGCCAGTCGTCGGACAGACAGGAGCAATCAGCCCCAGCATTTT.

By share of the sample, this clonotype is medium-sized. This chain links TRBV12-3 or TRBV12-4 with TRBJ1-6; 10 bases align to TRBD1. V lost 6 bases to trimming and J lost 10 bases; unmatched junction nucleotides: 9. The CDR3 spans 15 residues. CDR3 amino acids: CASSWTGGVRSPLHF. In DNA, the CDR3 is TGTGCCAGCAGCTGGACAGGGGGTGTTAGGTCACCCCTCCACTTT.

This clonotype came up many times. This chain joins TRBV20-1 and TRBJ2-7; D ambiguous. V dropped 2 bases and J dropped 6 bases, with 14 bases sitting between them. The CDR3 loop spans 13 amino acids. CDR1 and CDR2 from the germline V gene are DFQATT and SNEGSKA (reference sequence). This CDR3 is CSARSPPVSEQYF. The CDR3 nucleotides read TGCAGTGCTAGATCCCCCCCAGTCTCCGAGCAGTACTTC.

This clonotype was observed many times. The chain uses TRBV4-1 and TRBJ2-1, with 8 positions matching TRBD2. Germline-derived CDR1 and CDR2 are MGHRA and YSYEKL. Trimming removed 2 bases from V and 3 bases from J; junction bases left unmatched: 18. The CDR3 is 20 residues long. CDR3 sequence: CASSQSALVRVGTSYNEQFF. The CDR3 bases are TGCGCCAGCAGCCAATCGGCGTTGGTCCGGGTAGGGACTAGCTACAATGAGCAGTTCTTC.